Included here is one T cell receptor beta chain sequence, with context. Its antigen is as yet unknown. The V and J ends lost 0 bases and 7 bases respectively, with 10 bases between them. The germline V gene encodes CDR1 SGHRS and CDR2 YFSETQ. The CDR3 is 14 amino acids. Sequencing used immunoSEQ multiplex PCR; TCRdb keeps in-frame clones, though not all of them. This table holds more than 95,000 clones, around 94% found once. The entry originates in a study of cytomegalovirus exposure and HLA in healthy donors. Study-level findings and limits: Many donors carried some public TCRs, although rarity characterized most TCR sequences. Diagnosis of cytomegalovirus status made by the classifier reportedly showed high specificity and sensitivity.

The TCR comes from a woman aged 18-29 years in good health and CMV-seronegative. Input material: PBMCs. V usage is TRBV5-1 and J usage is TRBJ2-2, with D uncertain. The CDR3 region has the DNA TGCGCCAGCAGCTTGGCCGTCTCGGGCGGGGAGCTGTTTTTT. It encodes CASSLAVSGGELFF.